The 10 T cell receptor beta chains in this list originate from one sample, sequenced in a study of PD-L1 blockade in urothelial cancer. The assay was immunoSEQ multiplex PCR, and TCRdb's table has in-frame clones only and misses some. The repertoire consists of some 71,000 clones, with approximately 83% occurring once and the leading ten covering under 15%. Time point described: pretreatment peripheral blood. The source was PBMCs, collected around atezolizumab (anti-PD-L1) treatment. The source is a man aged 60 to 69 with urothelial cancer.

The V gene is TRBV5-1, the J gene TRBJ2-3; TRBD2 might be the D (7 bases). The germline V gene encodes CDR1 SGHRS and CDR2 YFSETQ. This CDR3 region has 17 residues. Deletions cut 1 base from V and 5 bases from J, with 20 bases between. The CDR3 coding sequence is TGCGCCAGCAGCTTGAGGGGCAAGGGGGGGGCTGGAGATACGCAGTATTTT. Translating gives CASSLRGKGGAGDTQYF.

The gene calls are TRBV2 and TRBJ1-5, with TRBD1 matching over 7 bases. CDR1 and CDR2 from the germline V gene are SNHLY and FYNNEI. V was pared by 8 bases and J by 2 bases, with 12 bases of the junction left unmatched. This CDR3 is built from 16 residues. The chain's CDR3 is CASAKRQGLGNQPQHF. The CDR3 DNA reads TGTGCCAGCGCCAAAAGACAGGGACTGGGCAATCAGCCCCAGCATTTT. The full variable domain, in which reference TRBV2 and TRBJ1-5 provide the parts outside the CDR3, is EPEVTQTPSHQVTQMGQEVILRCVPISNHLYFYWYRQILGQKVEFLVSFYNNEISEKSEIFDDQFSVERPDGSNFTLKIRSTKLEDSAMYFCASAKRQGLGNQPQHFGDGTRLSIL.

In DNA form, the CDR3 reads TGTGCCAGCAGTGACCCTCGGTATGGCTACACCTTC. This encodes CASSDPRYGYTF. The chain employs TRBV25-1 and TRBJ1-2; no clear D. This CDR3 is 12 amino acids long. The germline V gene has CDR1 MGHDK and CDR2 SYGVNS. V dropped 3 bases and J dropped 5 bases, with 7 bases sitting between them.

This chain links TRBV11-1 with TRBJ2-3; 7 positions match TRBD2. Germline loops: CDR1 SGHAT, CDR2 FQDESV (reference sequence). The V segment lost 5 bases and the J segment 2 bases; nucleotides outside the gene matches: 10. This CDR3 is 16 amino acids long. The CDR3 spells CASSPQTSAVTDTQYF. In DNA form, the CDR3 reads TGTGCCAGCAGCCCCCAAACTAGCGCGGTCACAGATACGCAGTATTTT.

The chain is built from TRBV11-2 and TRBJ1-4; 7 nucleotides match TRBD1. The CDR3 runs 14 residues. Germline V CDR1 and CDR2: SGHAT, FQNNGV. The V segment lost 1 base and the J segment 8 bases; nucleotides outside the gene matches: 4. The CDR3: CASSLAGGYEKLFF. In nucleotides, the CDR3 is TGTGCCAGCAGCTTAGCAGGGGGGTACGAAAAACTGTTTTTT.

The chain combines TRBV7-9 with TRBJ1-1, with D unclear. Per the germline V gene, CDR1 is SEHNR and CDR2 is FQNEAQ (reference sequence). CDR3 length: 15 residues. Between the trimmed V and J ends, which lost 5 bases and 1 base, there was a span of 14 bases. The CDR3 DNA reads as TGTGCCAGCAGCCCCACACGGGGTGGGAACACTGAAGCTTTCTTT. It specifies CASSPTRGGNTEAFF.

The chain employs TRBV4-2 and TRBJ2-5, with D uncertain. The CDR3 has 15 amino acids. Looked up from germline, CDR1 is LGHNA and CDR2 is YNFKEQ. V was trimmed by 0 bases and J by 4 bases, leaving 12 bases between them. This CDR3 reads CASSQEAGSGETQYF. The CDR3 nucleotides are TGTGCCAGCAGCCAAGAAGCCGGGTCTGGAGAGACCCAGTACTTC.

The V call is TRBV7-2, the J call TRBJ2-7, with 11 bases matching TRBD2. V lost 5 bases, J lost 3 bases, and 3 bases stayed unmatched. Per the germline V gene, CDR1 is SGHTA and CDR2 is FQGNSA. The CDR3 extends over 14 amino acids. CDR3 loop: CASSPGTSGYEQYF. CDR3 sequence (DNA): TGTGCCAGCAGCCCAGGGACTAGCGGCTACGAGCAGTACTTC.

The chain employs TRBV5-1 and TRBJ2-1, with D maybe TRBD2 (6 bases). There are 12 residues in the CDR3. From germline, CDR1 is SGHRS and CDR2 YFSETQ. The V end was cut by 3 bases, the J end by 14 bases, with 15 bases between. CDR3 sequence (DNA): TGCGCCAGCAGCTCTTCCGGGACTTATAAGTTCTTC. The encoded protein is CASSSSGTYKFF.

The chain links TRBV12-5 to TRBJ1-5, with TRBD1 as a possible D gene (6 bases). V was cut by 1 base and J by 7 bases, with 14 bases left in between. The CDR3 consists of 15 residues. Germline V gene lookup returns CDR1 LGHNT and CDR2 FRNRAP. In DNA, the CDR3 is TGTGCTAGTGGTTTGGCCCCTGCAGGGGAACAGCCCCAGCATTTT. Amino acid sequence: CASGLAPAGEQPQHF. Looking up the rest from reference TRBV12-5 and TRBJ1-5 gives the full variable domain: DARVTQTPRHKVTEMGQEVTMRCQPILGHNTVFWYRQTMMQGLELLAYFRNRAPLDDSGMPKDRFSAEMPDATLATLKIQPSEPRDSAVYFCASGLAPAGEQPQHFGDGTRLSIL.